Presented here are 18 T cell receptor beta chains from one specimen sequenced in a study of human versus mouse CDR3 diversity and MHC coevolution. Only in-frame clones appear in the TCRdb table, and some are missing; sequencing was by immunoSEQ multiplex PCR. This sample has tens of thousands of clones, with approximately 92% found just once. The sample taken for sequencing was naive CD4+ T cells from blood. This sample's subset: CD45RO-negative CD62L-positive naive CD4 T cells. The receptor set was obtained from a person between 25 and 75 years old in good health.

This chain links TRBV12-5 with TRBJ2-1, with 15 bases matching TRBD2. Germline CDR1 LGHNT, CDR2 FRNRAP. The ends lost 3 bases at V and 6 bases at J; junction bases unmatched: 18. This CDR3 comprises 21 residues. The CDR3 region has the DNA TGTGCTAGTGGTTTAAAACGTCCAGGACAGGGGACTAGCGGGGGGAGCAATGAGCAGTTCTTC. Amino acid sequence: CASGLKRPGQGTSGGSNEQFF.

The genes are TRBV6-6 and TRBJ2-3; D gene uncertain. V dropped 5 bases and J dropped 5 bases, with 2 bases sitting between them. Per germline, CDR1 MNHNY and CDR2 SVGAGI (reference sequence). There are 10 residues in the CDR3. In nucleotides, the CDR3 is TGTGCCAGCAGTCAAGATACGCAGTATTTT. Translation gives CASSQDTQYF.

The V call is TRBV19, the J call TRBJ2-7; 8 bases are shared with TRBD1. The CDR3 loop spans 12 amino acids. After removal of 5 bases from V and 3 bases from J, the junction contained 0 bases not matched to a gene. In germline, CDR1 is LNHDA, CDR2 SQIVND (reference sequence). The CDR3 loop is CASSGQGYEQYF. The CDR3, as DNA: TGTGCCAGTAGTGGACAGGGCTACGAGCAGTACTTC. The full variable domain, with the rest looked up from reference TRBV19 and TRBJ2-7, is DGGITQSPKYLFRKEGQNVTLSCEQNLNHDAMYWYRQDPGQGLRLIYYSQIVNDFQKGDIAEGYSVSREKKESFPLTVTSAQKNPTAFYLCASSGQGYEQYFGPGTRLTVT.

This clone has just one count. The chain links TRBV11-2 to TRBJ2-2, with a possible D match to TRBD1 (5 bases). Trimming took 2 bases from V and 1 from J, leaving 8 bases between them. This CDR3 is built from 15 residues. Germline V gene data show CDR1 as SGHAT and CDR2 as FQNNGV. CDR3 sequence: CASSLNTGNTGELFF. The DNA for the CDR3 is TGTGCCAGCAGCTTAAACACAGGGAACACCGGGGAGCTGTTTTTT.

This chain uses TRBV7-2 with TRBJ1-2; D unresolved. Trimming left V 4 bases short and J 0 bases short, with 9 bases between. The CDR3 is 14 residues long. Germline V lookup: CDR1 SGHTA, CDR2 FQGNSA. The CDR3 reads CASSSSTANYGYTF. The CDR3 DNA reads TGTGCCAGCAGCTCTAGTACGGCTAACTATGGCTACACCTTC.

Only one count was recorded for this clone. The gene calls are TRBV15 and TRBJ2-7; 13 bases are shared with TRBD2. The V gene end was trimmed by 4 bases and the J gene end by 5 bases; junction bases not matched to a gene: 5. CDR3 size: 15 residues. CDR1 and CDR2 from the germline V gene are LNHNV and YYDKDF (reference sequence). The CDR3 bases are TGTGCCACCAGCACTAGGACTAGCGGGAGAGACGAGCAGTACTTC. Its translation: CATSTRTSGRDEQYF.

The J gene is TRBJ2-1, the V gene TRBV7-2, with a tentative D call TRBD2 (6 bases). CDR1 and CDR2 (germline): SGHTA, FQGNSA. V was cut by 0 bases and J by 10 bases, with 7 bases left in between. This CDR3 region has 12 residues. The CDR3 is CASSLALAEQFF. CDR3 nucleotides: TGTGCCAGCAGCTTAGCACTAGCCGAGCAGTTCTTC.

This clone was recorded only once. V usage is TRBV6-4 and J usage is TRBJ2-6; D perhaps matches TRBD1 (5 bases). Trimming took off 3 bases at V and 2 bases at J, with 8 bases between the two ends. Germline V gene lookup returns CDR1 MRHNA and CDR2 SNTAGT. The CDR3 spans 15 residues. CDR3 amino acids: CASSESRAGANVLTF. CDR3 nucleotide sequence: TGTGCCAGCAGTGAAAGCAGGGCTGGGGCCAACGTCCTGACTTTC.

The V call is TRBV25-1, the J call TRBJ1-2; D unresolved. The CDR3 runs 14 residues. From germline, CDR1 is MGHDK and CDR2 SYGVNS. V dropped 3 bases and J dropped 4 bases, with 12 bases sitting between them. This chain's CDR3 is CASSESQRAYGYTF. CDR3 bases: TGTGCCAGCAGTGAGAGTCAGAGGGCCTATGGCTACACCTTC.

The DNA of the CDR3 is TGTGCCAGCAGTTTACCCGGGACAGGGAACTATGGCTACACCTTC. Amino acid sequence: CASSLPGTGNYGYTF. The chain employs TRBV6-5 and TRBJ1-2; 9 nucleotides agree with TRBD1. The length of the CDR3 is 15 residues. CDR1 is MNHEY, CDR2 SVGAGI, per germline. The J segment lost 2 bases and the V segment lost 4 bases, leaving 5 bases of the junction unmatched.

This sequence joins TRBV28 and TRBJ2-7; 10 bases agree with TRBD2. The CDR3 is made up of 15 amino acids. The V gene end was trimmed by 5 bases and the J gene end by 1 base; junction bases not matched to a gene: 5. CDR1 MDHEN and CDR2 SYDVKM come from the germline V gene. The CDR3 here is CASSLAGVQSYEQYF. DNA for the CDR3: TGTGCCAGCAGTCTAGCGGGAGTTCAGTCCTACGAGCAGTACTTC.

The chain joins TRBV7-9 to TRBJ2-1; D is uncertain. The germline CDR1 and CDR2 sequences are SEHNR and FQNEAQ (reference sequence). Trimming removed 5 bases from V and 5 bases from J, with 10 bases in between. The CDR3 is 13 amino acids. CDR3 in amino acids: CASSQTRHNEQFF. The DNA for the CDR3 is TGTGCCAGCAGCCAGACTCGCCACAATGAGCAGTTCTTC. Based on the CDR3 plus reference TRBV7-9 and TRBJ2-1, the full variable domain is DTGVSQNPRHKITKRGQNVTFRCDPISEHNRLYWYRQTLGQGPEFLTYFQNEAQLEKSRLLSDRFSAERPKGSFSTLEIQRTEQGDSAMYLCASSQTRHNEQFFGPGTRLTVL.

This chain uses TRBV27 with TRBJ2-7; possible D gene TRBD2, 5 bases. Per germline, CDR1 MNHEY and CDR2 SMNVEV (reference sequence). Trimming shortened V by 0 bases and J by 0 bases, and 12 bases separated the two germline ends. The CDR3 runs to 16 residues. The CDR3 region is CASSLSAGEYSYEQYF. CDR3 sequence (DNA): TGTGCCAGCAGTTTATCAGCCGGGGAGTACTCCTACGAGCAGTACTTC.

The CDR3 is CASSVGLVRGEQYF. In DNA form, the CDR3 reads TGTGCCAGCAGTGTTGGTTTGGTACGGGGGGAGCAGTACTTC. The chain carries TRBV6-1 and TRBJ2-7, with a possible D match to TRBD2 (6 bases). The CDR3 length is 14 residues. Germline V gene sequence: CDR1 MNHNS, CDR2 SASEGT. Trimming shortened V by 4 bases and J by 7 bases, and 17 bases separated the two germline ends.

The V call is TRBV5-4, the J call TRBJ2-7, with 10 bases that match TRBD1. Germline CDR1 reads SGHNT; CDR2 reads YYREEE (reference sequence). This CDR3 spans 15 amino acids. With V trimmed by 4 bases and J by 3 bases, 7 bases remained unmatched. This CDR3 reads CASSGGGQGLYEQYF. CDR3 bases: TGTGCCAGCAGCGGGGGGGGACAGGGGCTCTACGAGCAGTACTTC.

V is TRBV18 and J is TRBJ1-2; 8 nucleotides align to TRBD1. After removal of 0 bases from V and 4 bases from J, the junction contained 7 bases not matched to a gene. The CDR3 has 16 amino acids. CDR1 KGHSH and CDR2 LQKENI come from the germline V gene. In nucleotides, the CDR3 is TGTGCCAGCTCACCACCGAACACCGGGACAGGCTATGGCTACACCTTC. Translated: CASSPPNTGTGYGYTF.

This clone appeared once. The chain uses TRBV28 and TRBJ1-2, with 9 bases identical to TRBD1. CDR1 is MDHEN, CDR2 SYDVKM, per germline. Unmatched junction bases numbered 5, after V lost 3 bases and J lost 3 bases. The CDR3 loop spans 15 amino acids. CDR3 DNA: TGTGCCAGCAGTTTGAGGGACAGGGTTGACTATGGCTACACCTTC. Translating it yields CASSLRDRVDYGYTF.

The chain couples TRBV5-1 to TRBJ1-2, with a tentative D call TRBD1 (5 bases). CDR3 size: 14 residues. V was pared by 7 bases and J by 6 bases, with 19 bases between. The germline gives CDR1 SGHRS, CDR2 YFSETQ. The CDR3 region is CASGSLGEVDGYTF. DNA of the CDR3: TGCGCCAGCGGCTCCTTAGGGGAGGTAGATGGCTACACCTTC.